This TCR beta chain came from a study of T cells in Graves' hyperthyroidism and ophthalmopathy. On the study more broadly: The blood sample was taken at first diagnosis, before treatment began. Study results and limitations: Progression to ophthalmopathy was predicted a median of roughly seven months early.

Out of 10 ml of fresh peripheral blood came the PBMCs. The investigators amplified TCR beta CDR3 regions from RNA transcripts. HTBI primers drove first-round RT-PCR of the TCR CDR3. Each CDR3 protein gets one entry after TCRdb re-called the multiplex PCR reads with MiXCR. The data hold 300,000 to 500,000 distinct CDR3 sequences, with around 15% observed a single time. This clonotype occurred many times. Its antigen is not identified. Sequenced input: blood. The sequence was obtained from a man aged 50-59 years with Graves' ophthalmopathy.

CDR3 sequence reads: CASSERTGGNQPQHF. The CDR3 DNA sequence: TGTGCCAGCAGTGAGAGGACAGGTGGGAATCAGCCCCAGCATTTT. The genes are TRBV6-1 and TRBJ1-5; 7 bases align to TRBD1. The CDR3 sequence is 15 residues long. The trim removed 3 bases at V and 4 bases at J, leaving 6 bases unmatched. Germline CDR1 is MNHNS and CDR2 is SASEGT.